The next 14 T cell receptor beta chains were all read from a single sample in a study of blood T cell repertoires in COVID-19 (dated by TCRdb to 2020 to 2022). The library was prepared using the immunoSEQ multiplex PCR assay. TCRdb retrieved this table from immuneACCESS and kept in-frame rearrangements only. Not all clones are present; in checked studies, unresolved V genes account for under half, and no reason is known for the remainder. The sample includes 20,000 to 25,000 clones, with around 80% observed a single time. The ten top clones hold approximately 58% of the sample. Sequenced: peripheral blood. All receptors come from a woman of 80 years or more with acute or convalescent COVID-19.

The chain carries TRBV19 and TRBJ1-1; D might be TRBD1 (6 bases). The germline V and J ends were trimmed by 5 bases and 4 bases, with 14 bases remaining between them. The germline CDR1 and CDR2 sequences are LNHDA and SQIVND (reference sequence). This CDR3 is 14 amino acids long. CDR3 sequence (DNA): TGTGCCAGTAGTCCCCGACAGGATCTCACTGAAGCTTTCTTT. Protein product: CASSPRQDLTEAFF. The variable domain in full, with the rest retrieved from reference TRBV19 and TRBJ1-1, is DGGITQSPKYLFRKEGQNVTLSCEQNLNHDAMYWYRQDPGQGLRLIYYSQIVNDFQKGDIAEGYSVSREKKESFPLTVTSAQKNPTAFYLCASSPRQDLTEAFFGQGTRLTVV.

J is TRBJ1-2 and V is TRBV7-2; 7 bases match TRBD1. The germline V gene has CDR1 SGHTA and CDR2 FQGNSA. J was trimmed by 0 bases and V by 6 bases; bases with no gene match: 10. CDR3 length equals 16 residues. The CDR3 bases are TGTGCCAGCAGTTCACAACCGGGACAGACTAACTATGGCTACACCTTC. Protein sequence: CASSSQPGQTNYGYTF.

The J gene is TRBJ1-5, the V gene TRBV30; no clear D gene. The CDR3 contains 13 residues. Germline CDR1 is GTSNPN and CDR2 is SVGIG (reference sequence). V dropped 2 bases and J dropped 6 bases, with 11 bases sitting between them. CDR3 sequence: CAWSSQVGQPQHF. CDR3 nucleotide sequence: TGTGCCTGGAGTTCCCAGGTCGGTCAGCCCCAGCATTTT.

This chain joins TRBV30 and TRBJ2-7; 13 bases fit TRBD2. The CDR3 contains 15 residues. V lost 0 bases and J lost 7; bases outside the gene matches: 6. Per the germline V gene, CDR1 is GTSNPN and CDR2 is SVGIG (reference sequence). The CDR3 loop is CAWSVTSGGAEEQYF. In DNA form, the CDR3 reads TGTGCCTGGAGTGTAACTAGCGGGGGGGCCGAGGAGCAGTACTTC.

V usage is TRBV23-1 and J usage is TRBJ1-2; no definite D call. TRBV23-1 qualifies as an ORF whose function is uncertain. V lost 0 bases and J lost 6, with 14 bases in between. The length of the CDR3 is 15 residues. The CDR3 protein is CASSQSIRGGDGYTF. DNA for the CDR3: TGCGCCAGCAGTCAATCTATACGGGGTGGGGATGGCTACACCTTC.

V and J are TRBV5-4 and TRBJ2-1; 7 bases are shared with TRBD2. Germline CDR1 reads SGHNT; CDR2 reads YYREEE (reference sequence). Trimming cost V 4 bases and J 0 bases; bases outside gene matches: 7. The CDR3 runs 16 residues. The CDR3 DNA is TGTGCCAGCAGCCTGATAGCGGGCAGCTCCTACAATGAGCAGTTCTTC. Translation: CASSLIAGSSYNEQFF.

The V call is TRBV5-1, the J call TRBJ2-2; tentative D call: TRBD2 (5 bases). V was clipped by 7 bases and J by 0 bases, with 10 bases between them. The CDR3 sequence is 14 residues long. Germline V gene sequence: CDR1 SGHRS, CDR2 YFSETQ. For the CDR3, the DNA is TGCGCCAGCTTAGACGGGGCGAACACCGGGGAGCTGTTTTTT. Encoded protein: CASLDGANTGELFF. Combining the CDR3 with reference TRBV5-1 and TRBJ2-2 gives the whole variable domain KAGVTQTPRYLIKTRGQQVTLSCSPISGHRSVSWYQQTPGQGLQFLFEYFSETQRNKGNFPGRFSGRQFSNSRSEMNVSTLELGDSALYLCASLDGANTGELFFGEGSRLTVL.

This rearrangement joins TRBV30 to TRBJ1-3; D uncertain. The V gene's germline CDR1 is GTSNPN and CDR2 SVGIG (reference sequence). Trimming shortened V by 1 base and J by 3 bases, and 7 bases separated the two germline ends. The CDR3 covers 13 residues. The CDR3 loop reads CAWSALSGNTIYF. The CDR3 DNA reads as TGTGCCTGGAGTGCCCTCAGTGGAAACACCATATATTTT.

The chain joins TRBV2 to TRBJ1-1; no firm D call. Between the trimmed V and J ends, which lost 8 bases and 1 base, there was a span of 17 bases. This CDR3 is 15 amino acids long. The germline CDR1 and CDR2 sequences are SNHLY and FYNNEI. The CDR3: CASRPFGVWNTEAFF. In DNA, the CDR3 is TGTGCCAGCCGACCTTTCGGGGTATGGAACACTGAAGCTTTCTTT.

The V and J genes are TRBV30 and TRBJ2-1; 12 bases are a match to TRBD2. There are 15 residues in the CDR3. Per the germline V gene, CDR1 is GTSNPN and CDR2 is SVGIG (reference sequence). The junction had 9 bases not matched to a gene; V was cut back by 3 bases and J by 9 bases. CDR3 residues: CAWSQTSGSSGEQFF. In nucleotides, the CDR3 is TGTGCCTGGAGCCAGACTAGCGGGAGCAGTGGTGAGCAGTTCTTC. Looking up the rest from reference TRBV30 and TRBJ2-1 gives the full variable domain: SQTIHQWPATLVQPVGSPLSLECTVEGTSNPNLYWYRQAAGRGLQLLFYSVGIGQISSEVPQNLSASRPQDRQFILSSKKLLLSDSGFYLCAWSQTSGSSGEQFFGPGTRLTVL.

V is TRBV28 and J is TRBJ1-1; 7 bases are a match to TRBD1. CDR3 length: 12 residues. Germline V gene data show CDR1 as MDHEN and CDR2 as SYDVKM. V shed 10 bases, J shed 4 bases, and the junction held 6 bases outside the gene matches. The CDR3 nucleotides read TGTGCCACCATTGGGACAGCCACTGAAGCTTTCTTT. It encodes CATIGTATEAFF.

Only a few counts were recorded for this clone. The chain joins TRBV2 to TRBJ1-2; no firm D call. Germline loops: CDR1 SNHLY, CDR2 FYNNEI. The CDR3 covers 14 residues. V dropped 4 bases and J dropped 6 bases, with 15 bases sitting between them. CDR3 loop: CASSARGRTHGYTF. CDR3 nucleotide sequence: TGTGCCAGCAGTGCCCGTGGGAGGACCCATGGCTACACCTTC.

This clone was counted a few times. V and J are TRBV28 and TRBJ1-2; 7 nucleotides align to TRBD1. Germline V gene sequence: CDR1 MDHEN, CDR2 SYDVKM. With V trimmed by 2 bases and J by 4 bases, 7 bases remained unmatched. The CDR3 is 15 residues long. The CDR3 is CASSLIGGESYGYTF. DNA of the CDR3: TGTGCCAGCAGTTTAATAGGGGGCGAGTCCTATGGCTACACCTTC.

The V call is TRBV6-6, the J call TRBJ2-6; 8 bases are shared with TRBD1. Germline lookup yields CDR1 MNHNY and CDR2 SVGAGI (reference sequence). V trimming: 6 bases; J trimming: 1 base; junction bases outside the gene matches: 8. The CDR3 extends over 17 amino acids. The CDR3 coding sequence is TGTGCCAGCAGCCGACAGGGGTCTGCATCTGGGGCCAACGTCCTGACTTTC. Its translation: CASSRQGSASGANVLTF.